Shown below are 11 T cell receptor beta chains from a single sample sequenced in a study of control samples from healthy donors and cancer patients. Sequencing used immunoSEQ multiplex PCR; TCRdb keeps in-frame clones, though not all of them. The sample lists about 170,000 clones; just over 90% were seen once. The sequenced material came from blood. These receptors originate from a woman aged 55-69 years in good health.

The gene calls are TRBV6-5 and TRBJ1-1, with 9 bases lining up with TRBD1. This CDR3 comprises 16 residues. Looked up from germline, CDR1 is MNHEY and CDR2 is SVGAGI. V gave up 0 bases and J gave up 4 bases; unmatched junction bases: 6. CDR3 residues: CASSYSSTGGSTEAFF. The DNA of the CDR3 is TGTGCCAGCAGTTACTCCTCGACAGGGGGAAGCACTGAAGCTTTCTTT.

This sequence joins TRBV6-5 and TRBJ2-1, with D perhaps matching TRBD2 (7 bases). The CDR3 loop spans 15 amino acids. V lost 6 bases and J lost 7, with 19 bases in between. Germline V gene lookup returns CDR1 MNHEY and CDR2 SVGAGI. The CDR3 protein is CASRAWGGRNNEQFF. The DNA of the CDR3 is TGTGCCAGCAGAGCATGGGGGGGCCGTAATAATGAGCAGTTCTTC.

The gene calls are TRBV11-2 and TRBJ1-1; D uncertain. Germline CDR1 and CDR2: SGHAT and FQNNGV. This CDR3 contains 14 residues. With 5 bases removed from V and 0 bases from J, the gap between germline ends came to 10 bases. The DNA of the CDR3 is TGTGCCAGCAGCCCCTCCCCTTTGAACACTGAAGCTTTCTTT. Translation gives CASSPSPLNTEAFF.

The chain recombines TRBV3-1 (or the pseudogene TRBV3-2) with TRBJ2-2; TRBD1 aligns across 7 bases. Trimming removed 6 bases from V and 6 bases from J; junction bases left unmatched: 19. Germline assignment: CDR1 LGHDT and CDR2 YNNKEL (reference sequence). The CDR3 spans 18 residues. The CDR3 is CASRPTTDRVLKAGELFF. The DNA of the CDR3 is TGTGCCAGCAGACCCACCACCGACAGGGTTCTAAAGGCCGGGGAGCTGTTTTTT.

The rearrangement joins TRBV10-1 to TRBJ1-1; 7 bases are a match to TRBD1. There are 14 residues in the CDR3. With 6 bases clipped from V and 4 bases from J, the junction kept 8 bases outside the gene matches. The V gene's germline CDR1 is WNHNN and CDR2 SYGVQD (reference sequence). This CDR3 is CASRKRDSGTEAFF. The CDR3 nucleotides read TGCGCCAGCAGAAAGAGGGACAGTGGCACTGAAGCTTTCTTT.

The chain is built from TRBV7-4 and TRBJ2-7; weak D call: TRBD2 (5 bases). CDR1 and CDR2 (germline): SGHVT, SQSDAQ. The V gene lost 3 bases and the J gene lost 2 bases, with 14 bases spanning the gap. This CDR3 region has 15 residues. This CDR3 is CASSLAPRGTYEQYF. For the CDR3, the DNA is TGTGCCAGCAGCTTGGCCCCTAGAGGGACCTACGAGCAGTACTTC.

The gene calls are TRBV14 and TRBJ2-1, with D hard to call. The CDR3 is 17 amino acids. Germline V gives CDR1 SGHDN, CDR2 FVKESK. Trimming shortened V by 0 bases and J by 0 bases, and 12 bases separated the two germline ends. The CDR3 sequence: CASSQDFSYDSYNEQFF. Here the CDR3 DNA reads TGTGCCAGCAGCCAAGATTTCTCCTACGACTCCTACAATGAGCAGTTCTTC. Filled out from reference TRBV14 and TRBJ2-1, the complete variable domain reads EAGVTQFPSHSVIEKGQTVTLRCDPISGHDNLYWYRRVMGKEIKFLLHFVKESKQDESGMPNNRFLAERTGGTYSTLKVQPAELEDSGVYFCASSQDFSYDSYNEQFFGPGTRLTVL.

The chain recombines TRBV24-1 with TRBJ2-5, with D perhaps TRBD1 (6 bases). The CDR3 contains 13 residues. With 5 bases removed from V and 4 bases from J, the gap between germline ends came to 10 bases. Germline V lookup: CDR1 KGHDR, CDR2 SFDVKD. The chain's CDR3 is CATSAQGSETQYF. CDR3 in DNA: TGTGCCACCAGTGCCCAGGGGTCAGAGACCCAGTACTTC.

V and J are TRBV3-1 (or the pseudogene TRBV3-2) and TRBJ2-7; D may be TRBD1 (6 bases). The CDR3 totals 15 residues. V lost 5 bases to trimming and J lost 5 bases, with 19 bases between them. Germline CDR1 reads LGHDT; CDR2 reads YNNKEL (reference sequence). The CDR3 region is CASSNQGSSGDEQYF. As DNA, the CDR3 is TGTGCCAGCAGCAACCAGGGGTCGAGCGGCGACGAGCAGTACTTC.

The CDR3 nucleotides are TGTGCCAGCAGCGGACAGTACCAAGAGACCCAGTACTTC. It yields the protein CASSGQYQETQYF. The genes are TRBV5-4 and TRBJ2-5, with a weak D call TRBD1 (6 bases). Trimming pared 4 bases from V and 0 bases from J, leaving 7 bases between. Germline CDR1 reads SGHNT; CDR2 reads YYREEE (reference sequence). This CDR3 comprises 13 residues.

This chain joins TRBV6-5 and TRBJ1-2, with a tentative D call TRBD1 (5 bases). Germline V gene lookup returns CDR1 MNHEY and CDR2 SVGAGI. The V gene lost 3 bases and the J gene lost 8 bases, with 19 bases spanning the gap. The CDR3 covers 15 residues. The CDR3 DNA reads TGTGCCAGCAGTTATCATCCACCCAGGGTAGGGGGCTACACCTTC. It encodes CASSYHPPRVGGYTF.